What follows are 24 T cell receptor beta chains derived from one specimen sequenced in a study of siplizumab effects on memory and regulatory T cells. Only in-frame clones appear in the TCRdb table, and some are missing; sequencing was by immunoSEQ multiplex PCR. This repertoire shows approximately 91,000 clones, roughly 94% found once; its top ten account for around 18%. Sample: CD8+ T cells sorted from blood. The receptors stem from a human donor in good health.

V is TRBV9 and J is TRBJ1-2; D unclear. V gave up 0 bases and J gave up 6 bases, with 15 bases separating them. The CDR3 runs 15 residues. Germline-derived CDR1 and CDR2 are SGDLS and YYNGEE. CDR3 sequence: CASSVAAGGNDGYTF. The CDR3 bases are TGTGCCAGCAGCGTAGCCGCGGGAGGGAATGATGGCTACACCTTC.

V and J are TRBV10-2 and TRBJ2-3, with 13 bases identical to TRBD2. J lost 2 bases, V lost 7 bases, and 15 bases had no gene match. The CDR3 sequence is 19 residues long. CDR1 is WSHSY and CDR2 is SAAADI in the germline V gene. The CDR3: CASNPLAGGPLGVTDTQYF. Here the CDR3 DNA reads TGCGCCAGCAACCCACTAGCGGGAGGGCCTTTAGGAGTCACAGATACGCAGTATTTT.

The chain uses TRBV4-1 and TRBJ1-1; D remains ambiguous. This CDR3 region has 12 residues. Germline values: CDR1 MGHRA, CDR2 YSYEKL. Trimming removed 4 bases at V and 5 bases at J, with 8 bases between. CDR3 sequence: CASSPSGTEAFF. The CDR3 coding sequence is TGCGCCAGCAGCCCCTCGGGGACTGAAGCTTTCTTT.

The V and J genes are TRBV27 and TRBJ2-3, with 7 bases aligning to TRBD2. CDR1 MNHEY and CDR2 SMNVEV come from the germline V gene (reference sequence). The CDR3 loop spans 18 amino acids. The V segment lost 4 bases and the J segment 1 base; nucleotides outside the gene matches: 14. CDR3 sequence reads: CASSSSVMGGLGTDTQYF. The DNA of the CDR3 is TGTGCCAGCAGTTCAAGCGTGATGGGAGGGTTGGGCACAGATACGCAGTATTTT.

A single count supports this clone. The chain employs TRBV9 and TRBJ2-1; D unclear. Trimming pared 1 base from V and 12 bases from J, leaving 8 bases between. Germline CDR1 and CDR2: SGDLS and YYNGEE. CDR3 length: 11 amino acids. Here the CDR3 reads CASSVSLWQFF. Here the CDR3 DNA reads TGTGCCAGCAGCGTATCGCTCTGGCAGTTCTTC. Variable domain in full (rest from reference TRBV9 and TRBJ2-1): DSGVTQTPKHLITATGQRVTLRCSPRSGDLSVYWYQQSLDQGLQFLIQYYNGEERAKGNILERFSAQQFPDLHSELNLSSLELGDSALYFCASSVSLWQFFGPGTRLTVL.

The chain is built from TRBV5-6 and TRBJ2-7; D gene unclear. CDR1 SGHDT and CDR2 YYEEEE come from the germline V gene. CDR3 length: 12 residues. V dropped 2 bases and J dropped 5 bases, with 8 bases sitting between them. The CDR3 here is CASSFGLDEQYF. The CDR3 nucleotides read TGTGCCAGCAGCTTTGGGCTCGACGAGCAGTACTTC.

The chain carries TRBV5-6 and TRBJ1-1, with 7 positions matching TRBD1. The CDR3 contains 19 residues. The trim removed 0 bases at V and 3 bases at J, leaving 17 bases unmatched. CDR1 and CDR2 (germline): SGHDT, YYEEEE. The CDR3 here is CASSLARDREHLGDTEAFF. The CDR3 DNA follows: TGTGCCAGCAGCTTGGCAAGAGACAGGGAACATCTTGGGGACACTGAAGCTTTCTTT.

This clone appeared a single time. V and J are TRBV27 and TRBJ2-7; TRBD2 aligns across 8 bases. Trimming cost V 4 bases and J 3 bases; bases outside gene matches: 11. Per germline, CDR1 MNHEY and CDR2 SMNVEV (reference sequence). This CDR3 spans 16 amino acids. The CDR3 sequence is CASSSPGGDGIYEQYF. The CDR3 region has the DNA TGTGCCAGCAGTTCCCCCGGGGGGGACGGGATCTACGAGCAGTACTTC.

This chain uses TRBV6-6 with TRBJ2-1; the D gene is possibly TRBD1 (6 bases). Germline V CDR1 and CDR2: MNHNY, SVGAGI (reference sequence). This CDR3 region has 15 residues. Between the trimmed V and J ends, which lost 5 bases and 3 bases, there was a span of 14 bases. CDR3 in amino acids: CASSLKGQNYNEQFF. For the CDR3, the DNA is TGTGCCAGCAGTCTGAAAGGACAGAACTACAATGAGCAGTTCTTC.

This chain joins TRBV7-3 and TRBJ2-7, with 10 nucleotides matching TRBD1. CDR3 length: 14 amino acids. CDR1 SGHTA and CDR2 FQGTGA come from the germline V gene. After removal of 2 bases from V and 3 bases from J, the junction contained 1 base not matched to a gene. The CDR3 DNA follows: TGTGCCAGCAGCTTAGGGACAGGGGTCTACGAGCAGTACTTC. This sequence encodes CASSLGTGVYEQYF.

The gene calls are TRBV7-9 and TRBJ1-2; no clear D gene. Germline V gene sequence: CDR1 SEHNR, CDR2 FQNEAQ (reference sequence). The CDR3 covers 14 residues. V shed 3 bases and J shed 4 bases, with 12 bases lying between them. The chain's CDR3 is CASSFVGFGYGYTF. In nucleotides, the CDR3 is TGTGCCAGCAGCTTCGTGGGGTTCGGCTATGGCTACACCTTC.

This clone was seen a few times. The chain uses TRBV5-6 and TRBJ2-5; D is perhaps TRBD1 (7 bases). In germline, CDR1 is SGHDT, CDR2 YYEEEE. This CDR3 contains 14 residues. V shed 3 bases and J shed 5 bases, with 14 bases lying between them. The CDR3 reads CASSYLTGRETQYF. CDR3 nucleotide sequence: TGTGCCAGCAGCTACCTGACAGGGAGGGAGACCCAGTACTTC.

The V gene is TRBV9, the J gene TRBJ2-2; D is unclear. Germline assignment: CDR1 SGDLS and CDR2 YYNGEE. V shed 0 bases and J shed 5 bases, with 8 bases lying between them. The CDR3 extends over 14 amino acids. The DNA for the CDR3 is TGTGCCAGCAGCGTAGTCGACACAACCGGGGAGCTGTTTTTT. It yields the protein CASSVVDTTGELFF.

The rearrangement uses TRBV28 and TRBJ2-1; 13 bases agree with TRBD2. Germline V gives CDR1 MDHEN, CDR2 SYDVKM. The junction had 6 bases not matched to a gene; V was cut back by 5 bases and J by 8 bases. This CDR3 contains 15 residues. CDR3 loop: CASSIGLAGVDEQFF. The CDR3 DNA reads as TGTGCCAGCAGTATCGGACTAGCGGGAGTCGATGAGCAGTTCTTC.

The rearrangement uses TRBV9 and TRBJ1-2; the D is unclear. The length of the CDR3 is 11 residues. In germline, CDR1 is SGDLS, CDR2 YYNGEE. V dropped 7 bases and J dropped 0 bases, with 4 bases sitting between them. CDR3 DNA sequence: TGTGCCAGCGGAGCTAACTATGGCTACACCTTC. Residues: CASGANYGYTF.

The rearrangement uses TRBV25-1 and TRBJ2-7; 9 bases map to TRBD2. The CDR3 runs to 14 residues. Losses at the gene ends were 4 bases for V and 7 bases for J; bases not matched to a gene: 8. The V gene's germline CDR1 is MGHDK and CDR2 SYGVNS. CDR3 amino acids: CASSGSGRYGEQYF. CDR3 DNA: TGTGCCAGCAGTGGGAGCGGGAGGTATGGTGAGCAGTACTTC.

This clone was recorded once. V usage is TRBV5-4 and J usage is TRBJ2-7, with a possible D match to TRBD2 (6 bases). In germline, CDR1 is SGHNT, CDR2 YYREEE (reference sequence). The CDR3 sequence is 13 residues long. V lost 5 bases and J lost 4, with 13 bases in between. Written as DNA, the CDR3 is TGTGCCAGCAGGCCGGGGGAAAGTTACGAGCAGTACTTC. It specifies CASRPGESYEQYF.

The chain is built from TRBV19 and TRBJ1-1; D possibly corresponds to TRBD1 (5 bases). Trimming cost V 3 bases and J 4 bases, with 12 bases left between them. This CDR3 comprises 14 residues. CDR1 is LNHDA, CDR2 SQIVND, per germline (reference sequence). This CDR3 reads CASSMGGAGTEAFF. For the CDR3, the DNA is TGTGCCAGTAGTATGGGAGGGGCGGGCACTGAAGCTTTCTTT. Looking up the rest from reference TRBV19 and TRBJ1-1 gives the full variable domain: DGGITQSPKYLFRKEGQNVTLSCEQNLNHDAMYWYRQDPGQGLRLIYYSQIVNDFQKGDIAEGYSVSREKKESFPLTVTSAQKNPTAFYLCASSMGGAGTEAFFGQGTRLTVV.

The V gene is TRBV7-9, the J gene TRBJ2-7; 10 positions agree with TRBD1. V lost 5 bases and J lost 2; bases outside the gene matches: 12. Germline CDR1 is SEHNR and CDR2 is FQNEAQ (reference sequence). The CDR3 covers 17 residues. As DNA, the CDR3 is TGTGCCAGCAGCCCGGGGACAGGGGATCCTTTCCCCTACGAGCAGTACTTC. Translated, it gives CASSPGTGDPFPYEQYF.

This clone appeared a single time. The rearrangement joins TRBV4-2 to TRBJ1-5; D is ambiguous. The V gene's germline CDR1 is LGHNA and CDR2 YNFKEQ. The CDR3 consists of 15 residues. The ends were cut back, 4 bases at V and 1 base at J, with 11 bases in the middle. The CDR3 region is CASSPQGGSNQPQHF. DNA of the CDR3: TGTGCCAGCAGCCCCCAAGGCGGCAGCAATCAGCCCCAGCATTTT.

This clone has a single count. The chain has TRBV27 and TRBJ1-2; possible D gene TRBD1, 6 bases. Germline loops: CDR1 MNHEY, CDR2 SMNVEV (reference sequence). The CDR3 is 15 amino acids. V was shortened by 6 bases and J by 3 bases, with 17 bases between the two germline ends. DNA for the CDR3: TGTGCCAGCAGCCTTTACCCAGGGGCGGACTATGGCTACACCTTC. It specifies CASSLYPGADYGYTF.

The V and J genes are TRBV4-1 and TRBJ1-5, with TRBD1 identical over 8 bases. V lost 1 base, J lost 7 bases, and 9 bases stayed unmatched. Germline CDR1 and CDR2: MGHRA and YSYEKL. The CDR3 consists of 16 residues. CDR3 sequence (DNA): TGCGCCAGCAGCCAAGTGCAGGGGGCGAGCGAGCAGCCCCAGCATTTT. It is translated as CASSQVQGASEQPQHF.

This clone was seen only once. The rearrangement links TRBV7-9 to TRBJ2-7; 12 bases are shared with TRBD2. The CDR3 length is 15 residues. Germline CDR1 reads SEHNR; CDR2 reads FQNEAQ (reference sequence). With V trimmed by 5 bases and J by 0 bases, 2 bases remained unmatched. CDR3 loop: CASSPTSGGSYEQYF. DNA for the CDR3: TGTGCCAGCAGCCCGACTAGCGGGGGCTCCTACGAGCAGTACTTC.

CDR3 in DNA: TGCGCCAGCAGTGACCCAGCAAGGAGGCCCTACGAGCAGTACTTC. Translating gives CASSDPARRPYEQYF. The chain joins TRBV10-1 to TRBJ2-7; maybe TRBD2 (5 bases). Between the trimmed V and J ends, which lost 3 bases and 2 bases, there was a span of 14 bases. The CDR3 consists of 15 residues. CDR1 is WNHNN and CDR2 is SYGVQD in the germline V gene (reference sequence).